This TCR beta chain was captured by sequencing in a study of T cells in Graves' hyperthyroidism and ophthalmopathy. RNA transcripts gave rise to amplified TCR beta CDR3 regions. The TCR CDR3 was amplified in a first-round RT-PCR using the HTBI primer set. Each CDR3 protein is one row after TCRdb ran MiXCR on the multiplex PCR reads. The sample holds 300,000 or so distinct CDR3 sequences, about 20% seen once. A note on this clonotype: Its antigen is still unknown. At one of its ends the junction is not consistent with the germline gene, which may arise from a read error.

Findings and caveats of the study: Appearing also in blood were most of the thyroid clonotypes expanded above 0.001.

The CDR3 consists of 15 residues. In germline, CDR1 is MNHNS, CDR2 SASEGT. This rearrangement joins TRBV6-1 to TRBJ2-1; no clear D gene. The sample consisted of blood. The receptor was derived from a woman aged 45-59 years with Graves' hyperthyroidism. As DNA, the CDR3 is TGTGCCAGCAGGGTCTATTCGAGCTCCTACAATGAGCAGTCCTTC. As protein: CASRVYSSSYNEQSF.